This TCR beta chain was obtained from a study of T cells in Graves' hyperthyroidism and ophthalmopathy (dated 2019 in TCRdb). About the full investigation: Peripheral blood samples were taken at the time of initial diagnosis, prior to any treatment. To identify TCR V-J signatures that set the groups apart, the researchers used a discovery cohort of more than 95 patients, made up of under 45 with Graves' ophthalmopathy and about 55 with stable Graves' hyperthyroidism. Whether ophthalmopathy could be predicted prospectively was tested in an independent validation cohort made up of approximately 19 hyperthyroidism patients plus 17 patients who later progressed to ophthalmopathy. The roughly 94 discovery patients were randomly split 7:3 into training and test sets. In roughly six Graves' hyperthyroidism patients, the study also compared T-cell repertoires from thyroid tissue with T-cell repertoires from blood. After sampling, hyperthyroidism patients received methimazole starting at 30 mg daily, and ophthalmopathy patients received high-dose intravenous methylprednisolone. The paper reports TCR Vbeta CDR3 sequencing of over 120 peripheral blood samples: approximately 41 ophthalmopathy, under 80 hyperthyroidism and approximately 17 progressor patients. The full study reports these points: A model built on a 13 V-J signature distinguished ophthalmopathy from stable hyperthyroidism, reaching 87.88% sensitivity and about 81% specificity in cross-validation and 80%/75% in testing. Most expanded thyroid clonotypes (frequency above 0.001) were also detected in blood, suggesting blood repertoires may reflect thyroid immune responses. During validation, the model predicted progression to ophthalmopathy a median of roughly six months ahead of onset, with almost 71% sensitivity and less than 85% specificity. No statistical method was used to fix the sample size in advance, and group allocation was not hidden from the investigators.

Spanning cysteine to phenylalanine, the CDR3 consists of 14 amino acids. Only the CDR3 DNA stays, 42 bases, in frame from base 1. Trimming at the junction amounts to 6 bases on V and 4 bases on J, and the germline ends lie 15 bases apart. Graves' hyperthyroidism was defined as stable when no progression to ophthalmopathy occurred over 18 months of follow-up. Hyperthyroidism patients were aged 18 to 65 years and newly diagnosed, with disease duration of less than 2 months. Patients with uncontrolled infections, other autoimmune diseases, pregnancy or lactation were excluded. Diagnoses were based on clinical symptoms, serum thyroxine and TRAb, thyroid ultrasound and orbital computed tomography. PBMCs were isolated from 7.5 to 10 ml of fresh peripheral blood by Ficoll-Paque density gradient centrifugation. Total RNA was extracted using Trizol reagent, and RNA quality was assessed on an Agilent 2100 Bioanalyzer.

The TCR beta CDR3 regions were amplified from RNA transcripts. The TCR CDR3 was subjected to a first round of RT-PCR using the HTBI primer set and the Qiagen OneStep RT-PCR kit. The libraries were constructed in a second round of multiplex PCR and then size-selected and purified. Sequencing of the libraries was done on an Illumina HiSeq2000 using paired-end 100 bp reads. The study's own analysis went as follows. SOAPnuke was used to process the raw data, removing reads that contained adapters or uncalled bases, had a mean Phred below 15, or lacked an exact match to the constant primer or identifier. High-quality paired reads were merged with COPE v1.2.5, and unique nucleotide sequences were defined as clonotypes. MiTCR v1.1 was used to align the clonotypes against IMGT TRBV, TRBD and TRBJ reference segments. The analysis was restricted to V-J combinations with a frequency above 0.0001, which together covered just over 99% of the repertoires. The TCS score was defined as the ratio of F50 (clonal expansion) to E x V (chaos), calculated using BLOSUM62-based TCRdist between CDR3 peptides within each V-J. Welch's t-statistics and random forest reduced roughly 540 V-J features to 13, which were used in a naive Bayes classifier (R e1071). TCRdb cleaned the public reads at Q25 with fastp, built clones with MiXCR and kept in-frame beta chains. All rows with the same CDR3 protein become a single entry with the most common DNA and genes. The V and J calls and clone size come from TCRdb's table, not from the authors' own analysis. A total of some 400,000 distinct CDR3 sequences appear in this sample, 15% to 20% of them only once. The ten biggest clones cover about 3.5% of the sample.

This clonotype was seen more than once but under ten times. No cognate antigen has been identified for it. No much larger clonotype is one base removed from it; base qualities were not supplied. The TCR originated in a woman in her late teens or twenties with Graves' hyperthyroidism. The chain is encoded by TRBV12-3 or TRBV12-4 joined to TRBJ1-2, with the D gene call left open. The sequenced material came from blood. The nucleotide sequence is TGTGCCAGCAGGCGACGGACGAGTCCCTATGGCTACACCTTC. Translation gives CASRRRTSPYGYTF.